This is a list of T cell receptor beta chains from one sample in a study of identical twins. From the 5' RACE reads, TCRdb called clonotypes with MiXCR, one entry per CDR3 protein. The data contain around 230,000 distinct CDR3 sequences, roughly 9.4% of them singletons. Material: memory (CD45RO+) T cells sorted from blood. These receptors originate from a woman younger than 35 in good health. CDR3s include the opening cysteine and the closing phenylalanine or tryptophan. D genes are given only for firm matches. Part of the rows lack a size; the others show once, few, many or a class for expanded clones.

>16|many|TRBJ2-3|TRBV14|.
CASSQWGASSTDTQYF
TGTGCCAGCAGCCAATGGGGGGCCTCCAGCACAGATACGCAGTATTTT
>15|few|TRBJ2-1|TRBV6-1|.
CASRRDLDSYNEQFF
TGTGCCAGCAGGCGAGACCTCGACTCCTACAATGAGCAGTTCTTC
>19|.|TRBJ2-7|TRBV12-3/TRBV12-4|TRBD2
CACSFKGLAGLMGAYEQYF
TGTGCCTGCAGTTTTAAGGGACTAGCGGGACTGATGGGGGCTTACGAGCAGTACTTC
>16|.|TRBJ1-1|TRBV5-6|.
CASTAAHQQLNTEAFF
TGTGCCAGCACCGCTGCACACCAACAACTGAACACTGAAGCTTTCTTT
>15|few|TRBJ2-2|TRBV20-1|.
CSARDAGSRTGELFF
TGCAGTGCTAGAGATGCCGGGTCCCGAACCGGGGAGCTGTTTTTT
>14|.|TRBJ1-2|TRBV6-4|.
CASSPDRSSYGYTF
TGTGCCAGCAGCCCCGACAGGAGCTCCTATGGCTACACCTTC
>13|many|TRBJ2-1|TRBV12-3/TRBV12-4|.
CASSLATYNEQFF
TGTGCCAGCAGTTTAGCCACCTACAATGAGCAGTTCTTC
>13|many|TRBJ2-7|TRBV3-1|.
CASSPMDSYEQYF
TGTGCCAGCAGCCCAATGGACAGCTACGAGCAGTACTTC
>14|many|TRBJ2-3|TRBV20-1|TRBD2
CSASAGGYGDTQYF
TGCAGTGCTAGTGCGGGGGGATATGGAGATACGCAGTATTTT
>13|few|TRBJ1-1|TRBV10-3|TRBD1
CANSGTGVSGAFF
TGTGCCAACTCCGGGACAGGGGTCTCTGGAGCTTTCTTT
>14|.|TRBJ2-5|TRBV20-1|.
CSARVWGFQETQYF
TGCAGTGCTAGAGTATGGGGATTTCAAGAGACCCAGTACTTC